This T cell receptor (beta chain) was recovered during a study of blood T cell repertoires in COVID-19. Study summary: Samples representing acute and convalescent COVID-19 were sourced from the United States, Italy and Spain. T cells, B-cell-depleted T cells, or PBMCs supplied cDNA or gDNA.

CDR3 length equals 13 residues. Germline values: CDR1 SQVTM, CDR2 ANQGSEA. V shed 6 bases and J shed 5 bases, with 16 bases lying between them. Donors of Cohort 3 who recovered were those that had two negative PCRs, clearance, or symptom resolution. Study processing details: Estimates of nucleated cell counts were drawn from the amplification of reference gene primers. Profiled with immunoSEQ multiplex PCR; TCRdb holds only in-frame clones, not every one. Clone size and V and J calls were adopted from that table, with D and trimming inferred from the DNA. Of 150,000 to 200,000 clones listed, 70% to 80% were seen once; the top ten hold approximately 15%.

This sequence originates from a woman between 45 and 60 years old who had recovered from COVID-19. The gene calls are TRBV29-1 and TRBJ1-2; tentatively, D is TRBD1 (5 bases). Specimen: PBMCs or T cells enriched from blood (not recorded which). The CDR3 region is CSVPEDKGYGYTF. As DNA, the CDR3 is TGCAGCGTACCCGAGGACAAGGGATATGGCTACACCTTC. The full variable domain, rest sourced from reference TRBV29-1 and TRBJ1-2, is SAVISQKPSRDICQRGTSLTIQCQVDSQVTMMFWYRQQPGQSLTLIATANQGSEATYESGFVIDKFPISRPNLTFSTLTVSNMSPEDSSIYLCSVPEDKGYGYTFGSGTRLTVV.